These 20 T cell receptor beta chains were sequenced from one sample in a study of T cell repertoires in cytomegalovirus infection. These receptors have no known antigen. TCRdb reanalysed the reads using MiXCR and keeps one entry per CDR3 protein. The table includes 900,000 to 950,000 distinct CDR3 sequences, approximately 31% detected once. The input for sequencing was cultured CD8+ T cells from PBMCs, taken from culture after CMV antigen stimulation. Receptors originate from a human donor in good health (CMV status not recorded). Some clones in this sample may be carry-over from other donors' samples.

This clonotype was observed many times. This chain links TRBV7-6 with TRBJ2-7; 8 positions match TRBD2. The CDR3 is made up of 16 amino acids. V lost 5 bases and J lost 4; bases outside the gene matches: 13. Germline V gene data show CDR1 as SGHVS and CDR2 as FNYEAQ. The CDR3 DNA reads as TGTGCCAGCAGCCCGCGGCCGGGAGGGCACGATTACGAGCAGTACGTC. This sequence encodes CASSPRPGGHDYEQYV.

V and J are TRBV15 and TRBJ1-4; D not certain. Germline CDR1 reads LNHNV; CDR2 reads YYDKDF (reference sequence). The CDR3 consists of 15 residues. V dropped 3 bases and J dropped 0 bases, with 8 bases sitting between them. For the CDR3, the DNA is TGTGCCACCAGCAGGAGAATTGCAACTAATGAAAAACTGTTTTTT. Protein product: CATSRRIATNEKLFF.

The chain couples TRBV11-2 to TRBJ1-1, with D unresolved. This CDR3 has 13 amino acids. Looked up from germline, CDR1 is SGHAT and CDR2 is FQNNGV. The V gene lost 3 bases and the J gene lost 5 bases, with 10 bases spanning the gap. The CDR3 loop reads CASSFFGRTEAFF. CDR3 sequence (DNA): TGTGCCAGCAGCTTCTTTGGAAGGACTGAAGCTTTCTTT.

V and J are TRBV7-9 and TRBJ2-3; TRBD2 agrees at 12 bases. V gave up 1 base and J gave up 3 bases; unmatched junction bases: 5. Per germline, CDR1 SEHNR and CDR2 FQNEAQ (reference sequence). The CDR3 covers 17 residues. In nucleotides, the CDR3 is TGTGCCAGCAGCTTAGAACAACTAGCGGGGGGTACAGATACGCAGTATTTT. Its protein is CASSLEQLAGGTDTQYF. Full variable domain (outside the CDR3, taken from reference TRBV7-9 and TRBJ2-3): DTGVSQNPRHKITKRGQNVTFRCDPISEHNRLYWYRQTLGQGPEFLTYFQNEAQLEKSRLLSDRFSAERPKGSFSTLEIQRTEQGDSAMYLCASSLEQLAGGTDTQYFGPGTRLTVL.

In the case of this clonotype: Germline and junction disagree at one end, which may indicate a read error. The chain couples TRBV4-1 to TRBJ1-1; 7 bases fit TRBD1. CDR3 length: 15 residues. Germline V CDR1 and CDR2: MGHRA, YSYEKL. CDR3 nucleotide sequence: TGCGCCCGCAGCCAGGGACAGTCGACGGGCACTGAAGCTTTCTTT. Protein: CARSQGQSTGTEAFF.

This clonotype has a handful of counts. V gene TRBV5-5 combines with J gene TRBJ1-6, with a weak D call TRBD1 (6 bases). The CDR3 contains 16 residues. The germline CDR1 and CDR2 sequences are SGHKS and YYEKEE (reference sequence). V was pared by 3 bases and J by 10 bases, with 20 bases between. DNA of the CDR3: TGTGCCAGCAGCTACGGACAGCCCCACGGGGGGTCACCCCTCCACTTT. The encoded protein is CASSYGQPHGGSPLHF.

This clonotype was seen more than once but under ten times. V gene TRBV27 combines with J gene TRBJ2-7; 9 bases align to TRBD1. The junction had 10 bases not matched to a gene; V was cut back by 3 bases and J by 4 bases. The CDR3 is 16 amino acids. Germline V gives CDR1 MNHEY, CDR2 SMNVEV (reference sequence). The CDR3 bases are TGTGCCAGCAGTTTGTCCGGGACAGGGTACCTTTACGAGCAGTACGTC. Protein product: CASSLSGTGYLYEQYV.

The sample holds a few counts of this clonotype. The V call is TRBV2, the J call TRBJ1-2; D not resolved. This CDR3 has 14 amino acids. Trimming removed 1 base from V and 4 bases from J, with 10 bases in between. Germline CDR1 reads SNHLY; CDR2 reads FYNNEI. CDR3 sequence: CASSEGGTLYGYTF. CDR3 in DNA: TGTGCCAGCAGTGAAGGGGGTACCCTCTATGGCTACACCTTC.

The chain uses TRBV19 and TRBJ2-3, with D tentatively TRBD1 (5 bases). V lost 4 bases to trimming and J lost 4 bases, with 12 bases between them. Germline V lookup: CDR1 LNHDA, CDR2 SQIVND (reference sequence). The CDR3 is 14 residues long. CDR3 sequence: CASSTRTSADTQYF. DNA for the CDR3: TGTGCCAGTAGTACCCGGACATCGGCAGATACGCAGTATTTT.

The chain uses TRBV7-9 and TRBJ2-1, with 13 bases aligning to TRBD2. Trimming took 5 bases from V and 6 from J; bases not matched to a gene: 7. The CDR3 consists of 16 residues. Germline V gives CDR1 SEHNR, CDR2 FQNEAQ (reference sequence). The CDR3 loop reads CASSRKGLAGFNEQFF. The CDR3 DNA follows: TGTGCCAGCAGCCGGAAGGGACTAGCGGGGTTCAATGAGCAGTTCTTC.

This clonotype was counted only a few times. V gene TRBV27 combines with J gene TRBJ2-1; D uncertain. Trimming pared 2 bases from V and 6 bases from J, leaving 8 bases between. The CDR3 covers 13 residues. Germline V gene data show CDR1 as MNHEY and CDR2 as SMNVEV (reference sequence). CDR3 sequence: CASSLGPLNEQFF. The CDR3, as DNA: TGTGCCAGCAGTTTAGGCCCGCTCAATGAGCAGTTCTTC.

The chain employs TRBV6-6 and TRBJ1-5; D gene unclear. The CDR3 covers 16 residues. Germline V gives CDR1 MNHNY, CDR2 SVGAGI (reference sequence). Trimming stripped 2 bases from V and 2 bases from J, with 13 bases between. The CDR3 DNA reads TGTGCCAGCAGTTACACGCCTTCGGGTCGCAATCAGCCCCAGCATTTT. Protein: CASSYTPSGRNQPQHF.

The CDR3 here is CSVSFWGNEQFF. As DNA, the CDR3 is TGCAGCGTTTCTTTTTGGGGTAATGAGCAGTTCTTC. The chain recombines TRBV29-1 with TRBJ2-1; D remains ambiguous. The CDR3 loop spans 12 amino acids. CDR1 is SQVTM, CDR2 ANQGSEA, per germline. The V end was cut by 5 bases, the J end by 7 bases, with 12 bases between.

This chain connects TRBV28 to TRBJ2-2; TRBD2 aligns across 7 bases. Losses at the gene ends were 1 base for V and 5 bases for J; bases not matched to a gene: 16. This CDR3 comprises 19 residues. In germline, CDR1 is MDHEN, CDR2 SYDVKM. CDR3 nucleotide sequence: TGTGCCAGCAGTTTATCCCACGCCCGACAGACCGGGAGGACCGGGGAGCTGTTTTTT. As protein: CASSLSHARQTGRTGELFF.

The V gene is TRBV4-1, the J gene TRBJ2-1; D not certain. The CDR3 extends over 15 amino acids. Trimming took 1 base from V and 0 from J, leaving 7 bases between them. Germline values: CDR1 MGHRA, CDR2 YSYEKL. CDR3 coding DNA: TGCGCCAGCAGCCAAGTCGCAAGCTCCTACAATGAGCAGTTCTTC. It specifies CASSQVASSYNEQFF.

V and J are TRBV28 and TRBJ1-6; D uncertain. Trimming took off 3 bases at V and 0 bases at J, with 18 bases between the two ends. Germline lookup yields CDR1 MDHEN and CDR2 SYDVKM. The length of the CDR3 is 19 residues. The DNA for the CDR3 is TGTGCCAGCAGTTTGACCGGGCCCCCGTTAAGCTCCTATAATTCACCCCTCCACTTT. It codes for CASSLTGPPLSSYNSPLHF.

This clonotype turned up a few times. This sequence joins TRBV4-1 and TRBJ1-5; D may be TRBD1 (5 bases). The CDR3 has 16 residues. Germline V gene data show CDR1 as MGHRA and CDR2 as YSYEKL. V lost 5 bases to trimming and J lost 5 bases, with 19 bases between them. CDR3 protein: CASSFRPQGQDQPQHF. Written as DNA, the CDR3 is TGCGCCAGCAGCTTCCGACCTCAGGGTCAGGATCAGCCCCAGCATTTT.

The rearrangement links TRBV9 to TRBJ1-5, with D possibly matching TRBD1 (6 bases). Trimming removed 3 bases from V and 5 bases from J, with 12 bases in between. Germline assignment: CDR1 SGDLS and CDR2 YYNGEE. This CDR3 has 14 amino acids. Here the CDR3 reads CASSDGTFDQPQHF. Here the CDR3 DNA reads TGTGCCAGCAGCGATGGGACATTCGATCAGCCCCAGCATTTT.

V is TRBV4-1 and J is TRBJ2-7; D uncertain. From germline, CDR1 is MGHRA and CDR2 YSYEKL. CDR3 length: 15 amino acids. V shed 1 base and J shed 1 base, with 11 bases lying between them. The chain's CDR3 is CASSQGSTGSYEQYF. CDR3 nucleotide sequence: TGCGCCAGCAGCCAAGGGAGTACGGGTTCCTACGAGCAGTACTTC.

The chain is built from TRBV29-1 and TRBJ1-2; the D gene is possibly TRBD1 (6 bases). The CDR3 is 12 residues long. CDR1 is SQVTM, CDR2 ANQGSEA, per germline. Trimming took 2 bases from V and 4 from J, leaving 8 bases between them. CDR3 residues: CSVETRGYGYTF. In nucleotides, the CDR3 is TGCAGCGTTGAAACCAGGGGCTATGGCTACACCTTC.